Below, 27 T cell receptor beta chains from the same sample are listed, as sequenced in a study of molecular identifiers for immune sequencing clone quantification. TCRdb re-called the PCR reads with MiXCR, one entry per CDR3 protein. The repertoire includes fewer than 25,000 distinct CDR3 sequences, 17% of them detected once, and 0.8% to 1% sits in the top ten. Sequencing was carried out using naive CD8+ T cells from blood, with Jurkat cell RNA spiked in. Subset meaning: FACS-sorted CD8+CD4-CCR7+CD45RA+ naive T cells. The receptor source for this set is a human donor in good health. Some libraries in this study had Jurkat cell RNA spiked in.

In this sample, this clonotype turned up many times. This chain uses TRBV4-1 with TRBJ2-3; 7 nucleotides align to TRBD2. V lost 1 base, J lost 1 base, and 5 bases stayed unmatched. This CDR3 is 16 amino acids long. From germline, CDR1 is MGHRA and CDR2 YSYEKL. CDR3: CASSQVGTSGTDTQYF. Written as DNA, the CDR3 is TGCGCCAGCAGCCAAGTCGGCACTAGCGGCACAGATACGCAGTATTTT.

This clonotype was observed at least ten times. The J gene is TRBJ2-2, the V gene TRBV6-2 or TRBV6-3, with a possible D match to TRBD1 (6 bases). Deletions cut 8 bases from V and 6 bases from J, with 16 bases between. The germline gives CDR1 MNHEY, CDR2 SVGEGT. This CDR3 is built from 14 residues. The CDR3: CASGGNRVAGELFF. The CDR3 nucleotides read TGTGCCAGCGGGGGAAACAGGGTGGCCGGGGAGCTGTTTTTT.

Of note for this clonotype: Possible read error: a much larger clone is one base away. This rearrangement joins TRBV27 to TRBJ2-5, with D possibly called TRBD1 or TRBD2 (5 bases each). Germline V gives CDR1 MNHEY, CDR2 SMNVEV (reference sequence). The V end was cut by 1 base, the J end by 9 bases, with 15 bases between. This CDR3 comprises 14 residues. This CDR3 is CASSLLADRGAQYF. CDR3 DNA: TGTGCCAGCAGTTTATTGGCTGATCGAGGGGCCCAGTACTTC.

In this sample, this clonotype turned up many times. This rearrangement joins TRBV4-1 to TRBJ2-7, with a tentative D call TRBD1 (6 bases). The CDR3 spans 18 residues. Germline V lookup: CDR1 MGHRA, CDR2 YSYEKL. Trimming stripped 0 bases from V and 4 bases from J, with 22 bases between. The CDR3 loop is CASSQESPTGVSGYEQYF. CDR3 in DNA: TGCGCCAGCAGCCAAGAATCCCCGACAGGCGTCTCGGGTTACGAGCAGTACTTC.

This clonotype was counted many times. V usage is TRBV7-6 and J usage is TRBJ2-3; 7 nucleotides agree with TRBD2. This CDR3 comprises 17 residues. CDR1 is SGHVS and CDR2 is FNYEAQ in the germline V gene. The V segment lost 5 bases and the J segment 1 base; nucleotides outside the gene matches: 12. CDR3 sequence (DNA): TGTGCCAGCAGCCCACCCAGTGGCGGGAGTGGCACAGATACGCAGTATTTT. Encoded protein: CASSPPSGGSGTDTQYF.

Turning to this clonotype: A read error is possible here, since a much larger clone lies one base away. The chain links TRBV20-1 to TRBJ2-3; D gene unclear. Per germline, CDR1 DFQATT and CDR2 SNEGSKA (reference sequence). The CDR3 runs 18 residues. The CDR3 loop reads CSARSEVAPIFPTDTRYF. The CDR3 nucleotides read TGCAGTGCTAGATCGGAAGTCGCCCCGATCTTCCCCACAGATACGCGGTATTTT.

This clonotype is categorized as medium-sized. The rearrangement joins TRBV28 to TRBJ1-5; D remains unclear. V was clipped by 3 bases and J by 4 bases, with 7 bases between them. The CDR3 consists of 13 residues. CDR1 is MDHEN and CDR2 is SYDVKM in the germline V gene. The CDR3 bases are TGTGCCAGCAGTTTTGTAGAGAATCAGCCCCAGCATTTT. Amino acid sequence: CASSFVENQPQHF.

Many counts were recorded for this clonotype. The chain combines TRBV4-3 with TRBJ2-1; possible D gene TRBD2, 6 bases. The CDR3 loop spans 14 amino acids. V was pared by 1 base and J by 9 bases, with 13 bases between. Germline V gene sequence: CDR1 LGHNA, CDR2 YSLEER. The DNA of the CDR3 is TGCGCCAGCAGCCAAGGAGTAGCGGCCCTTGAGCAGTTCTTC. This encodes CASSQGVAALEQFF.

Many counts were recorded for this clonotype. The chain carries TRBV4-3 and TRBJ2-7; D is possibly TRBD1 (6 bases). Germline V gene data show CDR1 as LGHNA and CDR2 as YSLEER. The V gene lost 0 bases and the J gene lost 2 bases, with 14 bases spanning the gap. The CDR3 is 16 residues long. The CDR3 DNA is TGCGCCAGCAGCCAAGAATCCCAGGGGTTCCCCTACGAGCAGTACTTC. It is translated as CASSQESQGFPYEQYF.

This clonotype appeared many times. The V call is TRBV19, the J call TRBJ2-2; D ambiguous. Germline V gives CDR1 LNHDA, CDR2 SQIVND (reference sequence). The CDR3 is 15 amino acids. V lost 3 bases and J lost 7, with 15 bases in between. CDR3 amino acids: CASSMGFRSHGELFF. DNA of the CDR3: TGTGCCAGTAGTATGGGTTTCAGGTCCCACGGGGAGCTGTTTTTT.

This clonotype was found many times. V usage is TRBV28 and J usage is TRBJ2-5, with 9 bases lining up with TRBD1. V was pared by 3 bases and J by 4 bases, with 3 bases of the junction left unmatched. This CDR3 contains 14 residues. The germline CDR1 and CDR2 sequences are MDHEN and SYDVKM. The CDR3, as DNA: TGTGCCAGCAGTTTCACAGGGGGCGGAGAGACCCAGTACTTC. It codes for CASSFTGGGETQYF.

This clonotype has at least ten counts. The rearrangement links TRBV25-1 to TRBJ2-1; possibly TRBD2 for D (6 bases). This CDR3 comprises 13 residues. V was shortened by 6 bases and J by 5 bases, with 11 bases between the two germline ends. The germline V gene encodes CDR1 MGHDK and CDR2 SYGVNS. The DNA of the CDR3 is TGTGCCAGCAGGGAGGGACTCGACAATGAGCAGTTCTTC. Translating it yields CASREGLDNEQFF.

This clonotype was observed at least ten times. J is TRBJ2-7 and V is TRBV28, with 7 bases that match TRBD2. The V gene end was trimmed by 5 bases and the J gene end by 0 bases; junction bases not matched to a gene: 1. This CDR3 has 13 residues. Germline CDR1 is MDHEN and CDR2 is SYDVKM. CDR3 amino acids: CASSGRDSYEQYF. Here the CDR3 DNA reads TGTGCCAGCAGTGGGAGGGACTCCTACGAGCAGTACTTC.

In this sample, this clonotype turned up many times. This chain uses TRBV6-2 or TRBV6-3 with TRBJ2-3, with 8 nucleotides matching TRBD2. The CDR3 is 19 residues long. Germline values: CDR1 MNHEY, CDR2 SVGEGT. V shed 6 bases, J shed 4 bases, and the junction held 21 bases outside the gene matches. For the CDR3, the DNA is TGTGCCAGCAGAACCTCAGACATTCTGGCGGGAGGAGGAGCAGATACGCAGTATTTT. Amino acids: CASRTSDILAGGGADTQYF.

The table lists this clonotype with many counts. CDR3 nucleotides: TGTGCCAGCAGCTTAGTGAGCAATCAGCCCCAGCATTTT. This translates into CASSLVSNQPQHF. The V and J genes are TRBV5-8 and TRBJ1-5; D uncertain. V dropped 2 bases and J dropped 1 base, with 4 bases sitting between them. The CDR3 is 13 amino acids. Germline lookup yields CDR1 SGHTS and CDR2 YDEGEE.

This clonotype occurred many times. The chain is built from TRBV10-3 and TRBJ2-6, with TRBD2 identical over 9 bases. Germline values: CDR1 ENHRY, CDR2 SYGVKD. CDR3 size: 19 residues. Trimming removed 3 bases from V and 3 bases from J; junction bases left unmatched: 12. In DNA form, the CDR3 reads TGTGCCATCAGTGATGTGGCTAGCGGGACAAGATATGGGGCCAACGTCCTGACTTTC. Its protein is CAISDVASGTRYGANVLTF.

By frequency in the sample, this clonotype is medium-sized. V is TRBV7-8 and J is TRBJ1-1, with D hard to call. Trimming took off 3 bases at V and 3 bases at J, with 17 bases between the two ends. The CDR3 is 16 amino acids. The germline V gene has CDR1 SGHVS and CDR2 FQNEAQ. CDR3 sequence: CASSLGLGLSDTEAFF. The CDR3 DNA sequence: TGTGCCAGCAGCTTGGGCCTAGGGCTTTCGGACACTGAAGCTTTCTTT. The complete variable domain, with remaining parts taken from reference TRBV7-8 and TRBJ1-1, reads GAGVSQSPRYKVAKRGQDVALRCDPISGHVSLFWYQQALGQGPEFLTYFQNEAQLDKSGLPSDRFFAERPEGSVSTLKIQRTQQEDSAVYLCASSLGLGLSDTEAFFGQGTRLTVV.

In this sample, this clonotype is medium-sized. The chain has TRBV6-2 or TRBV6-3 and TRBJ2-3, with TRBD2 matching over 11 bases. This CDR3 has 15 amino acids. The germline gives CDR1 MNHEY, CDR2 SVGEGT. V lost 8 bases and J lost 2; bases outside the gene matches: 6. The CDR3 sequence is CASGGLAENTDTQYF. CDR3 bases: TGTGCCAGCGGGGGACTAGCGGAAAACACAGATACGCAGTATTTT.

This chain uses TRBV29-1 with TRBJ2-7, with 7 bases identical to TRBD1. The CDR3 sequence is 12 residues long. Germline V CDR1 and CDR2: SQVTM, ANQGSEA. V trimming: 4 bases; J trimming: 1 base; junction bases outside the gene matches: 1. The CDR3 nucleotides read TGCAGCGTTGGACAGGGTTCCTACGAGCAGTACTTC. It is translated as CSVGQGSYEQYF.

Points on this clonotype: A single base separates this from a much larger clone, so it may be a read error. This chain joins TRBV18 and TRBJ2-5; D is ambiguous. Germline V lookup: CDR1 KGHSH, CDR2 LQKENI. This CDR3 is 14 amino acids long. In DNA, the CDR3 is TGTGCCAGCACCCCTCAGGAGTACCAAGAGGCCCAGTACTTC. This encodes CASTPQEYQEAQYF.

Concerning this clonotype: Given a much more abundant clone one base away, this may be a read error. The chain combines TRBV27 with TRBJ1-5; D remains ambiguous. The CDR3 totals 16 residues. Germline lookup yields CDR1 MNHEY and CDR2 SMNVEV (reference sequence). DNA for the CDR3: TGTGCCGGCAGCCAAAAAGGTACTTATAGCAATCAGCCCCAGCATTTT. It codes for CAGSQKGTYSNQPQHF.

By sample fraction, this clonotype is medium-sized (0.01 to 0.1%). The CDR3 DNA reads as TGTGCCAGCAGCTTAGCGTCTGGGATGAACACTGAAGCTTTCTTT. Its protein is CASSLASGMNTEAFF. The rearrangement uses TRBV7-9 and TRBJ1-1; D ambiguous. Deletions cut 0 bases from V and 0 bases from J, with 8 bases between. The CDR3 covers 15 residues. In germline, CDR1 is SEHNR, CDR2 FQNEAQ (reference sequence).

As concerns this clonotype: Sequence at one end of the junction differs from germline and may be a read error. The V gene is TRBV5-5, the J gene TRBJ2-5; D gene uncertain. Germline-derived CDR1 and CDR2 are SGHKS and YYEKEE (reference sequence). CDR3 length equals 11 residues. This CDR3 is CASGLLETQYF. DNA for the CDR3: TGTGCCAGCGGCTTGCTTGAGACCCAGTACTTC.

At least ten counts were recorded for this clonotype. The gene calls are TRBV19 and TRBJ2-7; D is unresolved. The V gene lost 0 bases and the J gene lost 4 bases, with 10 bases spanning the gap. CDR1 and CDR2 (germline): LNHDA, SQIVND (reference sequence). The CDR3 length is 14 residues. The CDR3 bases are TGTGCCAGTAGTATAGATTCGCTGGGGTACGAGCAGTACTTC. This codes for CASSIDSLGYEQYF.

This clonotype has a count of ten or more. The CDR3 sequence is CASSYSIAPGTAKNTEAFF. CDR3 nucleotide sequence: TGTGCCAGCAGTTACTCGATAGCCCCCGGGACAGCCAAGAACACTGAAGCTTTCTTT. V gene TRBV6-2 or TRBV6-3 combines with J gene TRBJ1-1, with 7 bases lining up with TRBD1. V lost 0 bases, J lost 1 base, and 14 bases stayed unmatched. Looked up from germline, CDR1 is MNHEY and CDR2 is SVGEGT. CDR3 size: 19 residues.

The sample holds many counts of this clonotype. The chain recombines TRBV6-5 with TRBJ1-1; TRBD1 might be the D (6 bases). The CDR3 contains 15 residues. Trimming pared 7 bases from V and 4 bases from J, leaving 19 bases between. Germline V gene lookup returns CDR1 MNHEY and CDR2 SVGAGI. The CDR3 DNA reads TGTGCCAGCACTCAGGGGCTAGAGCAGGCCACTGAAGCTTTCTTT. Its protein is CASTQGLEQATEAFF.

This clonotype occurred many times. This rearrangement joins TRBV19 to TRBJ2-7, with D possibly matching TRBD2 (5 bases). In germline, CDR1 is LNHDA, CDR2 SQIVND (reference sequence). The germline V and J ends were trimmed by 2 bases and 7 bases, with 12 bases remaining between them. This CDR3 region has 13 residues. The CDR3 here is CASSITTRGEQYF. CDR3 in DNA: TGTGCCAGTAGTATAACTACCCGCGGGGAGCAGTACTTC.